The 12 T cell receptor beta chains listed next were all sequenced from one sample in a study of shared clonotypes between healthy human individuals (dated by TCRdb to 2019 to 2021). The library was made by the immunoSEQ multiplex PCR assay. Sourced from immuneACCESS, this table was stored by TCRdb with only in-frame sequences that have V and J called. A share of the clones is absent; for the studies checked, an unresolved V gene accounts for under half, and the remainder has no known explanation. Here the sample has about 2 million clones; about 95% occur a single time. The ten biggest clones cover around 1.1% of the sample. CD8 naive samples consisted of CD45RO-negative cells that were positively selected for CCR7, yielding a CD45RA+CCR7+ population without TemRA cells. Sequenced sample: naive CD8+ T cells sorted from blood. The sample's cell subset or site label, in plain terms: CD45RA+CCR7+. Source of these receptors: a man younger than 35 in good health.

A word on this clone: The sample contains more than one DNA sequence encoding this CDR3. The chain links TRBV6-5 to TRBJ2-1; the D gene is possibly TRBD2 (5 bases). V gave up 0 bases and J gave up 8 bases, with 8 bases separating them. The germline V gene encodes CDR1 MNHEY and CDR2 SVGAGI. The CDR3 is 13 residues long. CDR3 DNA sequence: TGTGCCAGCAGTTACTCGATCGGGGATGAGCAGTTCTTC. Amino acid sequence: CASSYSIGDEQFF.

The chain links TRBV2 to TRBJ1-5; 10 nucleotides line up with TRBD1. Germline lookup yields CDR1 SNHLY and CDR2 FYNNEI. This CDR3 has 18 amino acids. J gave up 6 bases and V 0 bases, and 11 bases lay outside the gene matches. The CDR3 bases are TGTGCCAGCAGTGAAGCTTTTGGACAGGGGGAAGTGGGTCAGCCCCAGCATTTT. It specifies CASSEAFGQGEVGQPQHF.

CDR3 protein: CAVLVTGATIGSPLHF. Here the CDR3 DNA reads TGTGCCGTGTTGGTAACAGGGGCGACAATTGGTTCACCCCTCCACTTT. J is TRBJ1-6 and V is TRBV9; the match to TRBD1 covers 7 bases. Germline V gene sequence: CDR1 SGDLS, CDR2 YYNGEE. After removal of 10 bases from V and 9 bases from J, the junction contained 19 bases not matched to a gene. The CDR3 totals 16 residues.

The chain uses TRBV2 and TRBJ2-3, with D uncertain. The V end was cut by 7 bases, the J end by 0 bases, with 8 bases between. Germline values: CDR1 SNHLY, CDR2 FYNNEI. The CDR3 covers 13 residues. CDR3 region: CASKIPSTDTQYF. The CDR3 DNA sequence: TGTGCCAGCAAGATCCCTAGCACAGATACGCAGTATTTT.

The chain is built from TRBV6-6 and TRBJ1-2; D uncertain. Germline V gene data show CDR1 as MNHNY and CDR2 as SVGAGI (reference sequence). Trimming took off 2 bases at V and 0 bases at J, with 10 bases between the two ends. The CDR3 is 15 residues long. Written as DNA, the CDR3 is TGTGCCAGCAGTTACACCGTCCCGTCTAACTATGGCTACACCTTC. It translates to CASSYTVPSNYGYTF.

The rearrangement uses TRBV5-1 and TRBJ2-7; no clear D gene. The J call may be mistaken, given a closer DNA end match to TRBJ2-5. The CDR3 runs 14 residues. The germline gives CDR1 SGHRS, CDR2 YFSETQ. The CDR3 spells CASSLLTSQETQYF. The CDR3 nucleotides are TGCGCCAGCAGCTTACTTACTTCGCAAGAGACCCAGTACTTC.

This clone was seen only once. V is TRBV7-9 and J is TRBJ1-4, with D possibly being TRBD1 (5 bases). The length of the CDR3 is 12 residues. Germline V gene data show CDR1 as SEHNR and CDR2 as FQNEAQ (reference sequence). Trimming left V 7 bases short and J 7 bases short, with 10 bases between. CDR3 coding DNA: TGTGCCAGCACCCGGGGGGGTGAAAAACTGTTTTTT. Translation gives CASTRGGEKLFF.

The rearrangement links TRBV6-5 to TRBJ2-1; D not certain. From germline, CDR1 is MNHEY and CDR2 SVGAGI. CDR3 length equals 15 residues. Trimming took 2 bases from V and 5 from J, leaving 13 bases between them. The CDR3 spells CASSYLGYGNNEQFF. The CDR3 nucleotides are TGTGCCAGCAGTTACCTGGGATATGGGAACAATGAGCAGTTCTTC.

CDR3 coding DNA: TGTGCCAGCAGCTTATCTTACGCTAGCGGGAGTATCCATGAGCAGTTCTTC. Its protein is CASSLSYASGSIHEQFF. This chain connects TRBV5-6 to TRBJ2-1; TRBD2 matches at 10 bases. J lost 8 bases, V lost 2 bases, and 13 bases had no gene match. The CDR3 loop spans 17 amino acids. CDR1 and CDR2 from the germline V gene are SGHDT and YYEEEE. The full variable domain, rest sourced from reference TRBV5-6 and TRBJ2-1, is DAGVTQSPTHLIKTRGQQVTLRCSPKSGHDTVSWYQQALGQGPQFIFQYYEEEERQRGNFPDRFSGHQFPNYSSELNVNALLLGDSALYLCASSLSYASGSIHEQFFGPGTRLTVL.

This chain uses TRBV11-3 with TRBJ2-7; D is undetermined. Trimming took off 1 base at V and 0 bases at J, with 13 bases between the two ends. The CDR3 spans 16 residues. CDR1 is SGHNT and CDR2 is YENEEA in the germline V gene. CDR3 protein: CASSLVHGRSSYEQYF. In nucleotides, the CDR3 is TGTGCCAGCAGCTTAGTTCATGGCAGGAGCTCCTACGAGCAGTACTTC.

This chain uses TRBV5-1 with TRBJ2-5; D perhaps matches TRBD1 (7 bases). CDR3 size: 20 residues. CDR1 and CDR2 from the germline V gene are SGHRS and YFSETQ. Trimming took off 5 bases at V and 1 base at J, with 30 bases between the two ends. CDR3 in DNA: TGCGCCAGCAGTCGTCCCAAAGGGGGCTCGGGACTCCCTTTCCAAGAGACCCAGTACTTC. It translates to CASSRPKGGSGLPFQETQYF.

The gene calls are TRBV18 and TRBJ2-7; TRBD2 matches at 9 bases. With 3 bases clipped from V and 2 bases from J, the junction kept 14 bases outside the gene matches. The CDR3 length is 18 residues. The germline V gene encodes CDR1 KGHSH and CDR2 LQKENI. CDR3 in amino acids: CASSPAFGASGTTYEQYF. The CDR3 DNA reads TGTGCCAGCTCACCCGCTTTTGGGGCTAGCGGGACAACCTACGAGCAGTACTTC.